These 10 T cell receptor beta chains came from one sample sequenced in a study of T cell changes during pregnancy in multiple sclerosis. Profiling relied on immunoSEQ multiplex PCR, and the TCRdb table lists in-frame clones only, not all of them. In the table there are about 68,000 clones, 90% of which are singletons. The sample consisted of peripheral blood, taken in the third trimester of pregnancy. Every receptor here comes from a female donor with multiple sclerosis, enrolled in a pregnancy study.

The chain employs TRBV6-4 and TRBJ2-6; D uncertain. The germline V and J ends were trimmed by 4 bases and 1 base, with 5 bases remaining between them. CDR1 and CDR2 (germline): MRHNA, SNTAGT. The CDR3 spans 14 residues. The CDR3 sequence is CASSGDSGANVLTF. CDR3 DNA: TGTGCCAGCAGTGGCGATTCTGGGGCCAACGTCCTGACTTTC.

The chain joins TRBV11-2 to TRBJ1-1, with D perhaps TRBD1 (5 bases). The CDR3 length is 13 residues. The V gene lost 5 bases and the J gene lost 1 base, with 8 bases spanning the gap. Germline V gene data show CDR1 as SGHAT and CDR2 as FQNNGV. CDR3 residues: CASSQGQNTEAFF. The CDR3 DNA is TGTGCCAGCAGCCAAGGACAGAACACTGAAGCTTTCTTT.

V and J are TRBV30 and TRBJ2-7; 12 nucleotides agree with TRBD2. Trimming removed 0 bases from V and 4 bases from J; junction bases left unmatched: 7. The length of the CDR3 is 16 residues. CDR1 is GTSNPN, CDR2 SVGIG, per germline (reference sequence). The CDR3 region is CAWSVRRLAGVYEQYF. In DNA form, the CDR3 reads TGTGCCTGGAGTGTCCGCCGACTAGCGGGAGTGTACGAGCAGTACTTC.

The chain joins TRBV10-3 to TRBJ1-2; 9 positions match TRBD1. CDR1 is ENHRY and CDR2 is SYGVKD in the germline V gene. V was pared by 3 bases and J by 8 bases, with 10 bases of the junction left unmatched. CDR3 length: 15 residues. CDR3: CAISDPGQGWWGYTF. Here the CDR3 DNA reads TGTGCCATCAGTGATCCGGGACAGGGTTGGTGGGGCTACACCTTC.

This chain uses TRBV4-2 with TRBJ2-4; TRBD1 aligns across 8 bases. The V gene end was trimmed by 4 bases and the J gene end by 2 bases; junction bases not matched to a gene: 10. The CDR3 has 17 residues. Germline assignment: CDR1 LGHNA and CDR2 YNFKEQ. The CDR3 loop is CASSRTGGRESKNIQYF. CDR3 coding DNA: TGTGCCAGCAGCCGAACAGGGGGACGTGAGTCCAAAAACATTCAGTACTTC.

CDR3 DNA: TGCAGCGTTGTCACACAGCCCAATCAGCCCCAGCATTTT. Protein sequence: CSVVTQPNQPQHF. V and J are TRBV29-1 and TRBJ1-5; no definite D call. Trimming stripped 4 bases from V and 3 bases from J, with 10 bases between. The CDR3 extends over 13 amino acids. Germline values: CDR1 SQVTM, CDR2 ANQGSEA.

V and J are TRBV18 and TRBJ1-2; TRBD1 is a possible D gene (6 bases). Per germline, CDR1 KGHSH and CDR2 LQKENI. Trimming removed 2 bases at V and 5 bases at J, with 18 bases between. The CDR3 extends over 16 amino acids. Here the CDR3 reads CASSPSGQSTPYGYTF. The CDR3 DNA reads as TGTGCCAGCTCACCAAGCGGACAGAGCACTCCGTATGGCTACACCTTC.

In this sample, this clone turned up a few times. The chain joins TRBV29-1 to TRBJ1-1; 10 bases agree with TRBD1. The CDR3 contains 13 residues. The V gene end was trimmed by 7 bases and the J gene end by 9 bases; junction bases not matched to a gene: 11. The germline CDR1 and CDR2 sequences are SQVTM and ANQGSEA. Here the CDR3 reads CSGSPTGGGQAFF. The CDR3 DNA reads TGCAGCGGGTCACCGACAGGGGGCGGACAAGCTTTCTTT.

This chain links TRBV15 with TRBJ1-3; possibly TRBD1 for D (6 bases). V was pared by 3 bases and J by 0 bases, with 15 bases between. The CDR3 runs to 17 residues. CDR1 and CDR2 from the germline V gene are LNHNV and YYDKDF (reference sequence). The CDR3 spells CATSRPGTPSSGNTIYF. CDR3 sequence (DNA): TGTGCCACCAGCAGGCCCGGGACACCAAGCTCTGGAAACACCATATATTTT.

Here the CDR3 reads CSVDPNNNEQFF. Written as DNA, the CDR3 is TGCAGCGTTGATCCGAACAACAATGAGCAGTTCTTC. The chain couples TRBV29-1 to TRBJ2-1; D not certain. V was clipped by 3 bases and J by 5 bases, with 8 bases between them. The CDR3 extends over 12 amino acids. Germline values: CDR1 SQVTM, CDR2 ANQGSEA.